This T cell receptor beta chain was recorded in a study of blood T cell repertoires in COVID-19. Study details: Sites in the United States, Italy and Spain provided acute and convalescent COVID-19 samples. T cells, B-cell-depleted T cells, or PBMCs provided the cDNA or gDNA that served as material.

This clone was found a few times. CDR3 length: 15 amino acids. The germline V and J ends were trimmed by 1 base and 0 bases, with 11 bases remaining between them. Per germline, CDR1 SGDLS and CDR2 YYNGEE. In the original analysis: The assay estimated nucleated cells by amplifying reference gene primers. The protocol was immunoSEQ multiplex PCR, while the TCRdb copy is restricted to in-frame clones and leaves out a portion. That table furnishes V, J and clone size, whereas the DNA furnished D and trimming. The sample lists more than 40,000 clones; 65% to 85% were seen once. The TCR comes from a man aged 50 to 60 with active COVID-19. This chain uses TRBV9 with TRBJ2-7; D possibly corresponds to TRBD2 (6 bases). The specimen was peripheral blood. CDR3 nucleotide sequence: TGTGCCAGCAGCGTACACGCGGGGTCCTCCTACGAGCAGTACTTC. Translating gives CASSVHAGSSYEQYF.